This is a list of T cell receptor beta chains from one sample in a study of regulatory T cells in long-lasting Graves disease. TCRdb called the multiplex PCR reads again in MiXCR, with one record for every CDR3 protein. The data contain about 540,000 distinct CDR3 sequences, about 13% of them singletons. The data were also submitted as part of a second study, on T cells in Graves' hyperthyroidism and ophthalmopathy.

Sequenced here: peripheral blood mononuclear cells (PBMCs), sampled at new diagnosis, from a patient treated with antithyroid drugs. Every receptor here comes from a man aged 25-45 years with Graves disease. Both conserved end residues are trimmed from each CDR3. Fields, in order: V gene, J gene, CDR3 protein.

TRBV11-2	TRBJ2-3	ASSLDGADTQY
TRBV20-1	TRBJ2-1	SALSSYNEQF
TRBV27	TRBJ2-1	ASNSRGGYNEQF
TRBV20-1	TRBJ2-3	SAVGIATDTQY
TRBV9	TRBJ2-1	ASSPGTLRGEQF
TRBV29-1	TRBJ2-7	SVDGGRADPYEQY
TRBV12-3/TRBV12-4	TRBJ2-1	ASSLAGGRSEQF
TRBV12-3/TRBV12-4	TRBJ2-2	ASSFGGTNTGELF
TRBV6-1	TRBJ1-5	ASSDRRGNQPQH
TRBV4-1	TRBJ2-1	ASSQGTTSGEQF
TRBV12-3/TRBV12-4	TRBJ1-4	ASSSRGTDYSKLF
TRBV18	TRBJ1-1	ASSPLYTGTRTEAF
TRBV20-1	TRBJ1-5	SARIGRNPNQPQH
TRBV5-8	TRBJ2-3	ASSPYLGDTQY
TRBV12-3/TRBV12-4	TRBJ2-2	ASSSYGQGNTGELF
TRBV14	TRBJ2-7	ASSRVRYEQY
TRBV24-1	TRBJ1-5	ATSDSRGLRGNQPQH
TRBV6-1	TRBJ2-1	ASRGTGTGKGEQF
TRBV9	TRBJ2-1	ASSAFSGIGNEQF
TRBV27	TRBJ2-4	ASSLKGLAGLAKNIQY
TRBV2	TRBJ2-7	ASSGGKDEQY
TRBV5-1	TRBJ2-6	ASRIGLSSSGANVLT
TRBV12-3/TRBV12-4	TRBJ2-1	ASSFGRGSYNEQF
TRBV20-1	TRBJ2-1	SARRAGVDNEQF
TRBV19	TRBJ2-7	ASSSRRSSGSYEQY
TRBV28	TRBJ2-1	ASTLPGGNEQF
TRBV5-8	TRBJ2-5	ASSTWALQETQY
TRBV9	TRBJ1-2	ASSVAGYGYT
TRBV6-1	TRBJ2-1	ASALAGTYNEQF
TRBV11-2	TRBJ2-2	ASSFMLAGTGELF
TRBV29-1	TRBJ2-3	SVKRGPSTDTQY
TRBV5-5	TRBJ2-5	ASSFGLAGGSETQY
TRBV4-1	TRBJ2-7	ASSQELAGVYEQY
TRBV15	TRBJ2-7	ATSRTGTLDYEQY
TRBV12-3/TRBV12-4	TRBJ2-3	ASSFAGAPTDTQY
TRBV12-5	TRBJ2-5	ASGLGQQGGETQY
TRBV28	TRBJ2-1	ASSKTSTEQF
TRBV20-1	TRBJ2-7	SARSGTSGSDEQY
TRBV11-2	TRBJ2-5	ATTGAQETQY
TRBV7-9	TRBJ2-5	ASSRLDREETQY
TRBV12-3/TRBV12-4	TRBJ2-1	ASSSQTPRDEQF
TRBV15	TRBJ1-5	ATSRTGRANQPQH
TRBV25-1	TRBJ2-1	ASRHHGGPDEQF
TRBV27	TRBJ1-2	ASRLTAINYGYT
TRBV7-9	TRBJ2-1	ASSPRAAEFHEQF
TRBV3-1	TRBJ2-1	ASSQEGPLWSGTLSYNEQF
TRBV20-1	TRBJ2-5	SATSGRAEETQY